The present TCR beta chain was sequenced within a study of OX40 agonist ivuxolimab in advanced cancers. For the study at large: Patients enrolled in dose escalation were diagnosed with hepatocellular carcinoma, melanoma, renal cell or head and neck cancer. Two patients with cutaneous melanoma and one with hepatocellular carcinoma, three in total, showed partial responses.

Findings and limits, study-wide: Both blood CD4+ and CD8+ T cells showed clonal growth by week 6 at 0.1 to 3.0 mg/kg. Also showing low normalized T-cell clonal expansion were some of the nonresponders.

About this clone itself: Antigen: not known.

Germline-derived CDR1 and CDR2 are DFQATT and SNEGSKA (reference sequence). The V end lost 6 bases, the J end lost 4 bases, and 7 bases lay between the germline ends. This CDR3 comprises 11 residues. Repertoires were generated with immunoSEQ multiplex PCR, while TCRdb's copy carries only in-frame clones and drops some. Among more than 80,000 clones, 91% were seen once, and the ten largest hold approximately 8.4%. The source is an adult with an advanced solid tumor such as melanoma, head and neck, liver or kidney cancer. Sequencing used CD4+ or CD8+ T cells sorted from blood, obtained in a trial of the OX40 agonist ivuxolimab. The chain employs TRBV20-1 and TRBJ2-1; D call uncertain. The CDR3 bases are TGCAGTGCCGCAATTTACAATGAGCAGTTCTTC. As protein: CSAAIYNEQFF.